The clone carrying this T cell receptor (beta chain) showed up just a few times. CDR3 length: 19 amino acids. V was trimmed by 2 bases and J by 4 bases, leaving 24 bases between them. Germline lookup yields CDR1 LGHDT and CDR2 YNNKEL (reference sequence). This sample's TCRbeta library carried unique molecular identifier barcodes. TCRdb independently ran MiXCR on the PCR reads; one entry per CDR3 protein. The table lists a few hundred thousand distinct CDR3 sequences, 9.9% of them singletons. This specimen belongs to a study of T-cell reconstitution after alpha-beta-depleted transplantation in children.

Here the sequenced sample was PBMCs from the stem cell graft donor, taken from the stem cell graft. The chain has TRBV3-1 and TRBJ2-1; D may correspond to TRBD1 or TRBD2 (6 bases each). The clonotype was recovered from a human donor who donated a stem cell graft to a child with SCID. CDR3 nucleotides: TGTGCCAGCAGCCAACATGGGGGGCAGCCGGGGGCAGAATACAATGAGCAGTTCTTC. Encoded protein: CASSQHGGQPGAEYNEQFF.